This paragraph reports one T cell receptor (beta chain). Whereas donors were nominally healthy upon sampling, unrecorded immune exposures were probable. The entry originates in a study of cytomegalovirus exposure and HLA in healthy donors. This CDR3 has 17 residues. V shed 2 bases and J 4 bases; nucleotides not matched to a gene: 13. Germline CDR1 and CDR2: MDHEN and SYDVKM. The PCR used 60 Vbeta and 13 Jbeta primers. Sequencing was performed with immunoSEQ multiplex PCR; in TCRdb, only in-frame clones are kept and a portion is missing. The repertoire holds 150,000 to 200,000 clones, about three quarters seen once, with 4.7% in the top ten.

The receptor was derived from a man aged 18-30 years in good health and CMV-seropositive. The rearrangement joins TRBV28 to TRBJ1-2; TRBD1 matches at 7 bases. Material: PBMCs. This CDR3 is CASSLGDSYLLGYGYTF. The CDR3 DNA sequence: TGTGCCAGCAGTTTAGGGGACAGTTACCTTCTAGGCTATGGCTACACCTTC.